Sequencing of this TCR beta chain was carried out in a study of breast tumors, draining lymph nodes, adjacent tissues. MiXCR, run by TCRdb on the multiplex PCR reads, gives a single entry per CDR3 protein. The sample lists about 200,000 distinct CDR3 sequences; under 40% were seen once. There are many counts of this clonotype. No antigen is known for it. The V gene end was trimmed by 4 bases and the J gene end by 4 bases; junction bases not matched to a gene: 9. This CDR3 has 14 residues. CDR1 is DFQATT, CDR2 SNEGSKA, per germline (reference sequence). The lymph nodes were axillary draining lymph nodes from breast cancer patients. General study findings and limits: Data only fit, rather than demonstrated, lymph node origin of most tumor T cells. Compared with lymph nodes, tumors were less diverse; compared with nontumor tissue, more. Luminal-like breast cancer showed significantly greater tumor-nontumor repertoire similarity than basal-like breast cancer did.

The source material was axillary lymph node tissue. The TCR was taken from a female donor with breast cancer. Some clones in this sample may be carry-over from other donors' samples. This chain uses TRBV20-1 with TRBJ2-5; TRBD2 matches at 7 bases. In DNA, the CDR3 is TGCAGTGCTAAAACTAGCGATAAACGAGAGACCCAGTACTTC. Translation: CSAKTSDKRETQYF.